This is a list of T cell receptor beta chains from one sample in a study of blood T cell repertoires in COVID-19. Data came from immunoSEQ multiplex PCR; TCRdb stores just in-frame clones and leaves some out. The data hold about 120,000 clones, with more than 75% observed a single time. The source material was peripheral blood. The receptors were gathered from a man between 60 and 75 years old with acute or convalescent COVID-19. Both conserved end residues are part of each CDR3. D genes are given only for firm matches. Size is omitted from some rows. Given values are once, few, many or a class for expanded clones.

abundance	j_gene	d_gene	v_gene	CDR3aa	CDR3nt
once	TRBJ2-7	TRBD2	TRBV6-6	CASTPGLAGVGEQYF	TGTGCCAGCACTCCGGGACTAGCGGGAGTCGGGGAGCAGTACTTC
NA	TRBJ1-1	NA	TRBV5-1	CASSPGGFKDTEAFF	TGCGCCAGCAGCCCAGGTGGATTCAAGGACACTGAAGCTTTCTTT
NA	TRBJ2-6	TRBD1	TRBV27	CASSPLGSGGISGANVLTF	TGTGCCAGCAGTCCCCTAGGGTCAGGGGGTATCTCTGGGGCCAACGTCCTGACTTTC
NA	TRBJ1-2	TRBD1	TRBV28	CASSDFQGQGYGYTF	TGTGCCAGCAGCGACTTTCAAGGACAGGGGTATGGCTACACCTTC
NA	TRBJ1-2	TRBD1	TRBV19	CASRSGQGIYGYTF	TGTGCCAGTAGATCGGGACAGGGGATCTATGGCTACACCTTC
once	TRBJ2-1	TRBD2	TRBV19	CASSILAGNNEQFF	TGTGCCAGTAGTATTCTAGCGGGTAACAATGAGCAGTTCTTC
few	TRBJ1-2	TRBD1	TRBV2	CASSETRTGDDFFSTF	TGTGCCAGCAGTGAGACGCGGACAGGGGATGATTTTTTCTCCACCTTC
NA	TRBJ1-5	TRBD1	TRBV6-5	CASKQGASNQPQHF	TGTGCCAGCAAGCAGGGGGCGAGCAATCAGCCCCAGCATTTT
NA	TRBJ2-3	NA	TRBV5-1	CASSFTGFTDTQYF	TGCGCCAGCAGCTTCACAGGTTTCACAGATACGCAGTATTTT
few	TRBJ1-1	TRBD1	TRBV19	CASSRTGLMNTEAFF	TGTGCCAGTAGTAGGACAGGGTTAATGAACACTGAAGCTTTCTTT
NA	TRBJ2-7	TRBD2	TRBV5-1	CASSETSGSSYEQYF	TGCGCCAGCAGCGAAACTAGCGGGAGCTCCTACGAGCAGTACTTC
NA	TRBJ1-6	NA	TRBV19	CASSRDTSRSPLHF	TGTGCCAGTAGCCGGGACACTTCGAGATCACCCCTCCACTTT
NA	TRBJ2-1	NA	TRBV19	CASSILSFYNEQFF	TGTGCCAGTAGTATTTTGAGCTTCTACAATGAGCAGTTCTTC
NA	TRBJ1-1	NA	TRBV4-1	CASSQDPRGMTEAFF	TGCGCCAGCAGCCAAGATCCCAGGGGAATGACTGAAGCTTTCTTT
NA	TRBJ2-7	NA	TRBV10-3	CAISESREHEQYF	TGTGCCATCAGTGAGTCAAGGGAGCACGAGCAGTACTTC
NA	TRBJ1-6	NA	TRBV7-9	CASSLVRDNSPLHF	TGTGCCAGCAGCTTAGTGCGGGATAATTCACCCCTCCACTTT
NA	TRBJ2-5	NA	TRBV28	CASSLSLARRETQYF	TGTGCCAGCAGTTTATCTCTTGCGAGGCGGGAGACCCAGTACTTC
NA	TRBJ1-1	TRBD1	TRBV5-1	CASSWPGGLNTEAFF	TGCGCCAGCAGCTGGCCAGGGGGCCTGAACACTGAAGCTTTCTTT
NA	TRBJ2-5	TRBD1	TRBV24-1	CATSYSLDRERETQYF	TGTGCCACCAGTTACTCCTTGGACAGGGAGAGAGAGACCCAGTACTTC
NA	TRBJ1-2	NA	TRBV5-1	CASSLVGRAPQSYTF	TGCGCCAGCAGCTTGGTTGGCAGGGCACCGCAAAGCTACACCTTC
NA	TRBJ1-2	TRBD1	TRBV3-1/TRBV3-2	CASSTGQPPGNYGYTF	TGTGCCAGCAGCACGGGACAGCCACCAGGGAACTATGGCTACACCTTC
NA	TRBJ2-1	TRBD2	TRBV19	CASRRVTSDEQFF	TGTGCCAGCAGGAGGGTGACTAGCGATGAGCAGTTCTTC
NA	TRBJ2-1	TRBD2	TRBV27	CASSHGGEQFF	TGTGCCAGCAGTCACGGGGGGGAGCAGTTCTTC
NA	TRBJ2-1	TRBD2	TRBV27	CASSLSPLVSGRSLNEQFF	TGTGCCAGCAGTTTATCGCCACTGGTTAGCGGGAGGTCATTGAATGAGCAGTTCTTC
NA	TRBJ2-1	NA	TRBV5-4	CASSLGGAYNEQFF	TGTGCCAGCAGCTTGGGGGGAGCCTACAATGAGCAGTTCTTC
NA	TRBJ1-1	TRBD1	TRBV5-1	CASSWQGAGTEAFF	TGCGCCAGCAGCTGGCAGGGGGCAGGGACTGAAGCTTTCTTT
few	TRBJ2-3	NA	TRBV29-1	CSVGRSGGRTDTQYF	TGCAGCGTTGGTCGTAGCGGAGGACGCACAGATACGCAGTATTTT
NA	TRBJ2-7	NA	TRBV15	CATSSVGRTYEQYF	TGTGCCACCAGCAGTGTGGGGAGAACTTACGAGCAGTACTTC
NA	TRBJ2-7	NA	TRBV20-1	CSVENSYEQYF	TGCAGTGTGGAAAACAGCTACGAGCAGTACTTC
NA	TRBJ2-1	NA	TRBV12-3/TRBV12-4	CASRGDSGNEQFF	TGTGCCAGCAGAGGGGACTCCGGCAATGAGCAGTTCTTC
NA	TRBJ2-1	NA	TRBV24-1	CATSDGSGIYKDNEQFF	TGTGCCACCAGTGATGGATCCGGGATTTATAAAGACAATGAGCAGTTCTTC
few	TRBJ1-2	NA	TRBV7-2	CASSLSPKQEPGYTF	TGTGCCAGCAGCTTATCCCCAAAACAGGAGCCTGGCTACACCTTC
NA	TRBJ1-1	TRBD1	TRBV5-1	CASSLAGTVNEAFF	TGCGCCAGCAGCTTGGCTGGGACAGTCAATGAAGCTTTCTTT
NA	TRBJ2-7	TRBD1	TRBV28	CASSPAWTGRVNEQYF	TGTGCCAGCAGCCCAGCCTGGACAGGGCGGGTAAACGAGCAGTACTTC
NA	TRBJ2-1	NA	TRBV7-3	CASSTGLDYNEQFF	TGTGCCAGCAGCACGGGACTGGACTACAATGAGCAGTTCTTC
NA	TRBJ2-7	TRBD2	TRBV9	CASSPGLADYEQYF	TGTGCCAGCAGCCCGGGACTAGCAGATTACGAGCAGTACTTC
NA	TRBJ1-5	TRBD1	TRBV7-8	CASSSANIPLTGGKGQPQHF	TGTGCCAGCAGCTCCGCCAATATCCCTTTAACAGGGGGAAAGGGGCAGCCCCAGCATTTT
NA	TRBJ2-5	NA	TRBV7-7	CASSFGQGLGETQYF	TGTGCCAGCAGCTTCGGTCAGGGTTTGGGGGAGACCCAGTACTTC
NA	TRBJ2-7	TRBD1	TRBV5-1	CASSLGTGMYEQYF	TGCGCCAGCAGCCTCGGGACAGGGATGTACGAGCAGTACTTC
few	TRBJ2-7	NA	TRBV5-4	CASSLQGSYEQYF	TGTGCCAGCAGCCTCCAGGGGTCCTACGAGCAGTACTTC
NA	TRBJ2-1	TRBD2	TRBV7-2	CASSFSGGLNEQFF	TGTGCCAGCAGCTTCTCGGGAGGGCTCAATGAGCAGTTCTTC
once	TRBJ2-7	NA	TRBV10-2	CASTGALGEEQYF	TGCGCCAGCACTGGGGCCTTGGGCGAAGAGCAGTACTTC
few	TRBJ2-1	NA	TRBV7-3	CASSLTGQNEQFF	TGTGCCAGCAGCTTAACAGGACAAAATGAGCAGTTCTTC
NA	TRBJ2-4	NA	TRBV19	CASSQGNIQYF	TGTGCCAGTTCCCAGGGAAACATTCAGTACTTC
NA	TRBJ2-3	NA	TRBV10-3	CAIAGLTGDTQYF	TGTGCCATCGCGGGCCTTACGGGGGATACGCAGTATTTT
once	TRBJ2-2	NA	TRBV7-2	CASSLRGNTGELFF	TGTGCCAGCAGCTTGCGGGGGAACACCGGGGAGCTGTTTTTT
NA	TRBJ2-1	TRBD2	TRBV27	CASRGLASYNEQFF	TGTGCCAGCAGAGGACTAGCCTCCTACAATGAGCAGTTCTTC
NA	TRBJ2-1	TRBD2	TRBV9	CASSTSGSYNEQFF	TGTGCCAGCAGTACTAGCGGCAGTTACAATGAGCAGTTCTTC
NA	TRBJ2-3	TRBD2	TRBV7-9	CASRPGLAGSDTQYF	TGTGCCAGCCGCCCGGGACTAGCGGGATCAGATACGCAGTATTTT
NA	TRBJ2-7	TRBD1	TRBV5-6	CASSSTGGRNEQYF	TGTGCCAGCAGCTCGACAGGGGGCAGGAACGAGCAGTACTTC
NA	TRBJ1-4	NA	TRBV6-5	CASSYSQSEKLFF	TGTGCCAGCAGTTATAGCCAAAGTGAAAAACTGTTTTTT
NA	TRBJ1-2	NA	TRBV7-9	CASSLGIEGGYTF	TGTGCCAGCAGCTTAGGGATTGAGGGCGGCTACACCTTC
few	TRBJ2-1	TRBD2	TRBV6-4	CASSMEASGSNEQFF	TGTGCCAGCAGCATGGAGGCTAGCGGGAGCAATGAGCAGTTCTTC
NA	TRBJ1-1	NA	TRBV6-5	CASSLDTAAFF	TGTGCCAGCAGCTTGGACACGGCGGCTTTCTTT
NA	TRBJ1-2	TRBD1	TRBV6-2/TRBV6-3	CASSYPPGQVYNYGYTF	TGTGCCAGCAGTTACCCTCCGGGACAGGTCTATAACTATGGCTACACCTTC
NA	TRBJ1-5	NA	TRBV6-2/TRBV6-3	CASSFGITGGTQHF	TGTGCCAGCAGCTTCGGGATAACCGGCGGGACCCAGCATTTT
NA	TRBJ2-1	TRBD2	TRBV14	CASSPHGRSSYNEQFF	TGTGCCAGCAGCCCCCACGGGAGGAGCTCCTACAATGAGCAGTTCTTC